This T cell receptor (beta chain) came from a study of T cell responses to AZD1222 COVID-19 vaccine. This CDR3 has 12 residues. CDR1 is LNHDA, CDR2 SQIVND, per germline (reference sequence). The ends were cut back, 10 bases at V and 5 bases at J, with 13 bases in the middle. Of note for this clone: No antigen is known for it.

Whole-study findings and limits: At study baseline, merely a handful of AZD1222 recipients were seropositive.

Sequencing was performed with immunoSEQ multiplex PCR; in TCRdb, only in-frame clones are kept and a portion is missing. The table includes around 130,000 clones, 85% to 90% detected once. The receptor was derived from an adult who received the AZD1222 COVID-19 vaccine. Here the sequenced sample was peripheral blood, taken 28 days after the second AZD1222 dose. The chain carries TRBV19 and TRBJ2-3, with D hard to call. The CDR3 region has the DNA TGTGCCACCCATGGTAATGAAGATACGCAGTATTTT. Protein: CATHGNEDTQYF.